These T cell receptor beta chains were read from a single sample in a study of blood T cell repertoires in COVID-19. Profiling relied on immunoSEQ multiplex PCR, and the TCRdb table lists in-frame clones only, not all of them. This repertoire shows approximately 270,000 clones, around 82% found once; its top ten account for 0.7% to 1%. The sample taken for sequencing was peripheral blood. These receptors were collected from a human donor with COVID-19, enrolled during active disease. The donor label of this sample is uncertain. CDR3s include the opening cysteine and the closing phenylalanine or tryptophan. The D gene is left open where the match is weak. Rows give clone size only sometimes, using once, few, many, or a class for an expanded clone.

V: TRBV7-2; size: -; J: TRBJ1-2; D: -; CDR3: CASSSQGGRGGYTF; DNA: TGTGCCAGCAGCTCCCAGGGAGGGAGGGGTGGCTACACCTTC
V: TRBV2; size: -; J: TRBJ2-3; D: TRBD1; CDR3: CASSVGQTSTDTQYF; DNA: TGTGCCAGCAGTGTGGGACAGACTAGCACAGATACGCAGTATTTT
V: TRBV28; size: -; J: TRBJ2-3; D: -; CDR3: CASSYHSSTDTQYF; DNA: TGTGCCAGCAGTTACCACTCTAGCACAGATACGCAGTATTTT
V: TRBV29-1; size: -; J: TRBJ1-5; D: TRBD1; CDR3: CSVNTGTANQPQHF; DNA: TGCAGCGTCAACACCGGGACAGCAAATCAGCCCCAGCATTTT
V: TRBV30; size: -; J: TRBJ1-3; D: -; CDR3: CAWGPTGVRGTIYF; DNA: TGTGCCTGGGGACCGACAGGTGTACGAGGGACCATATATTTT
V: TRBV2; size: -; J: TRBJ1-1; D: -; CDR3: CASSRSRTDTEAFF; DNA: TGTGCCAGCAGTCGATCCAGGACAGACACTGAAGCTTTCTTT
V: TRBV28; size: -; J: TRBJ1-2; D: TRBD1; CDR3: CATLHRDRRPNYGYTF; DNA: TGTGCCACCCTCCACCGGGACAGGCGACCTAACTATGGCTACACCTTC
V: TRBV7-2; size: -; J: TRBJ1-1; D: -; CDR3: CASSLDSGVSTEAFF; DNA: TGTGCCAGCAGCTTAGACTCCGGGGTTAGCACTGAAGCTTTCTTT
V: TRBV28; size: -; J: TRBJ2-1; D: TRBD2; CDR3: CASSLSGRGNEQFF; DNA: TGTGCCAGCAGTCTTAGCGGGAGGGGGAATGAGCAGTTCTTC
V: TRBV28; size: -; J: TRBJ2-7; D: TRBD2; CDR3: CASISAGVYEQYF; DNA: TGTGCCAGCATCTCTGCGGGAGTCTACGAGCAGTACTTC
V: TRBV12-3/TRBV12-4; size: -; J: TRBJ2-5; D: -; CDR3: CASSFTQETQYF; DNA: TGTGCCAGCAGTTTCACTCAAGAGACCCAGTACTTC
V: TRBV28; size: -; J: TRBJ1-2; D: -; CDR3: CASSLFGQGGGYTF; DNA: TGTGCCAGCAGTTTATTTGGCCAGGGTGGCGGCTACACCTTC
V: TRBV28; size: -; J: TRBJ1-4; D: -; CDR3: CAGQTPNEKLFF; DNA: TGTGCTGGACAGACTCCTAATGAAAAACTGTTTTTT
V: TRBV5-1; size: -; J: TRBJ1-3; D: -; CDR3: CASSLNSFSGNTIYF; DNA: TGCGCCAGCAGCTTGAATTCCTTCTCTGGAAACACCATATATTTT
V: TRBV10-3; size: -; J: TRBJ2-3; D: -; CDR3: CAIRTEAPDTQYF; DNA: TGTGCCATCAGGACAGAAGCTCCAGATACGCAGTATTTT
V: TRBV5-6; size: -; J: TRBJ1-2; D: TRBD1; CDR3: CASSKKTGPRGYTF; DNA: TGTGCCAGCAGCAAAAAGACAGGGCCCCGGGGCTACACCTTC
V: TRBV5-6; size: once; J: TRBJ1-6; D: -; CDR3: CASSFFAGYNSPLHF; DNA: TGTGCCAGCAGCTTTTTCGCAGGATATAATTCACCCCTCCACTTT
V: TRBV6-5; size: -; J: TRBJ2-7; D: -; CDR3: CATERAGTYEQYF; DNA: TGTGCCACCGAACGGGCAGGGACCTACGAGCAGTACTTC
V: TRBV7-2; size: -; J: TRBJ1-2; D: -; CDR3: CASSLVTGGANYGYTF; DNA: TGTGCCAGCAGCTTAGTAACCGGGGGAGCTAACTATGGCTACACCTTC
V: TRBV11-2; size: many; J: TRBJ2-7; D: TRBD1; CDR3: CASSLVGDSTYEQYF; DNA: TGTGCCAGCAGCTTAGTGGGGGACAGTACCTACGAGCAGTACTTC
V: TRBV7-9; size: -; J: TRBJ1-5; D: -; CDR3: CASSSGGDQPQHF; DNA: TGTGCCAGCAGTTCAGGAGGGGATCAGCCCCAGCATTTT
V: TRBV5-6; size: -; J: TRBJ2-7; D: -; CDR3: CASSGRFRGEQYF; DNA: TGTGCCAGCAGCGGTAGATTCAGAGGCGAGCAGTACTTC
V: TRBV27; size: -; J: TRBJ2-2; D: -; CDR3: CASSPNQGGELFF; DNA: TGTGCCAGCAGCCCTAACCAGGGGGGGGAGCTGTTTTTT
V: TRBV5-1; size: -; J: TRBJ2-1; D: TRBD2; CDR3: CASSFASGNDNEQFF; DNA: TGCGCCAGCAGCTTCGCTAGCGGGAATGACAATGAGCAGTTCTTC
V: TRBV5-1; size: -; J: TRBJ2-3; D: TRBD2; CDR3: CASSWGSGTFTDTQYF; DNA: TGCGCCAGCAGCTGGGGTAGCGGGACCTTCACAGATACGCAGTATTTT
V: TRBV10-3; size: -; J: TRBJ1-2; D: -; CDR3: CAISEGQPYFGYTF; DNA: TGTGCCATCAGTGAGGGGCAGCCCTACTTTGGCTACACCTTC
V: TRBV18; size: -; J: TRBJ2-1; D: TRBD2; CDR3: CASSPRKGSSGWEQFF; DNA: TGTGCCAGCTCACCACGGAAAGGTTCTAGCGGGTGGGAGCAGTTCTTC
V: TRBV7-2; size: -; J: TRBJ1-2; D: TRBD1; CDR3: CASSPGTGLYYGYTF; DNA: TGTGCCAGCAGCCCAGGGACAGGGCTTTACTATGGCTACACCTTC
V: TRBV7-8; size: -; J: TRBJ2-5; D: -; CDR3: CASSLGQVQETQYF; DNA: TGTGCCAGCAGCTTAGGCCAGGTCCAAGAGACCCAGTACTTC
V: TRBV7-9; size: -; J: TRBJ2-1; D: TRBD2; CDR3: CASSFPTGGGRASEQFF; DNA: TGTGCCAGCAGCTTCCCCACCGGAGGCGGGAGGGCCAGTGAGCAGTTCTTC
V: TRBV27; size: -; J: TRBJ2-7; D: -; CDR3: CASSFDRNYEQYF; DNA: TGTGCCAGCAGTTTCGACAGGAACTACGAGCAGTACTTC
V: TRBV5-1; size: once; J: TRBJ2-7; D: -; CDR3: CASSLDQSYEQYF; DNA: TGCGCCAGCAGCTTGGACCAGTCCTACGAGCAGTACTTC
V: TRBV20-1; size: -; J: TRBJ1-1; D: -; CDR3: CSASGGNPGAFF; DNA: TGCAGTGCTAGTGGGGGAAACCCAGGGGCTTTCTTT
V: TRBV29-1; size: -; J: TRBJ2-1; D: -; CDR3: CSTETGPRGYNEQFF; DNA: TGCAGCACCGAGACAGGTCCAAGGGGTTACAATGAGCAGTTCTTC
V: TRBV30; size: -; J: TRBJ1-2; D: TRBD1; CDR3: CAWSVTDRWGYTF; DNA: TGTGCCTGGAGTGTAACGGACAGGTGGGGCTACACCTTC
V: TRBV6-1; size: -; J: TRBJ1-2; D: TRBD1; CDR3: CASSQTGGPNYGYTF; DNA: TGTGCCAGCAGCCAAACAGGGGGCCCGAACTATGGCTACACCTTC
V: TRBV4-3; size: -; J: TRBJ1-2; D: -; CDR3: CASSHTQGPSYYGYTF; DNA: TGCGCCAGCAGCCATACACAGGGACCATCCTACTATGGCTACACCTTC
V: TRBV7-2; size: -; J: TRBJ1-1; D: TRBD1; CDR3: CASRRGQGRGTEAFF; DNA: TGTGCCAGCAGGCGTGGACAGGGCAGAGGCACTGAAGCTTTCTTT
V: TRBV30; size: -; J: TRBJ2-5; D: -; CDR3: CAWNPGGETQYF; DNA: TGTGCCTGGAATCCCGGGGGAGAGACCCAGTACTTC
V: TRBV5-4; size: -; J: TRBJ1-4; D: -; CDR3: CASSLPGQENEKLFF; DNA: TGTGCCAGCAGCTTACCGGGACAAGAGAATGAAAAACTGTTTTTT